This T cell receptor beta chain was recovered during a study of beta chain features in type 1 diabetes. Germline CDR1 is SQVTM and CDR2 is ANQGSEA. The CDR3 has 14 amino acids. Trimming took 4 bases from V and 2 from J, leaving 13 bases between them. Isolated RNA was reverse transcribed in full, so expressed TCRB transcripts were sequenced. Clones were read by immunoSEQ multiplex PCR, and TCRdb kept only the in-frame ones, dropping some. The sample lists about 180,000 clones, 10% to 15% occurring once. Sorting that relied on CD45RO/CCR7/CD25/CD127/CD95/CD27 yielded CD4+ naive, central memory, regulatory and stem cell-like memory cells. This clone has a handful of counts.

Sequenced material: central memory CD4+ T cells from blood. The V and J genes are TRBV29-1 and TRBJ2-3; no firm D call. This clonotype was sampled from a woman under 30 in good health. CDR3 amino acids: CSVALGVVTDTQYF. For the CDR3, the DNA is TGCAGCGTTGCCCTCGGAGTGGTCACAGATACGCAGTATTTT.